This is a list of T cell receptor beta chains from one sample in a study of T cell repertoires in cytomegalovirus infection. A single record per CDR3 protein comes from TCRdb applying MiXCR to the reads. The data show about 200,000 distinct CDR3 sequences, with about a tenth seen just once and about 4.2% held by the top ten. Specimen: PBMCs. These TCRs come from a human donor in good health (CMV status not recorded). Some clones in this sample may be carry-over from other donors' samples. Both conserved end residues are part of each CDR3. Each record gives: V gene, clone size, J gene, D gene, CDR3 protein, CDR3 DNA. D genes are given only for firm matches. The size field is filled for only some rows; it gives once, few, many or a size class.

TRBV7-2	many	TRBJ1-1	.	CASSLGVQWNTEAFF	TGTGCCAGCAGCTTAGGCGTACAGTGGAACACTGAAGCTTTCTTT
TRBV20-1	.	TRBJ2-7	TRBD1	CSANPGQGVYEQYF	TGCAGTGCCAATCCGGGACAGGGGGTCTACGAGCAGTACTTC
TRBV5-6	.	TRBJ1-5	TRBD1	CASSLGGQGVDQPQHF	TGTGCCAGCAGCTTGGGTGGACAGGGTGTCGATCAGCCCCAGCATTTT
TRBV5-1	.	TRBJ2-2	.	CASSLLQESGELFF	TGCGCCAGCAGCTTGCTACAGGAGTCAGGGGAGCTGTTTTTT
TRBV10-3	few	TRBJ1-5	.	CAIGEGGGNQPQHF	TGTGCCATCGGCGAGGGCGGGGGCAATCAGCCCCAGCATTTT
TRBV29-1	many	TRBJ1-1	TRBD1	CSVAAIRGRTEAFF	TGCAGCGTTGCGGCAATCAGGGGGAGGACTGAAGCTTTCTTT
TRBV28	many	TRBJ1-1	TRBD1	CASSRGQGMNTEAFF	TGTGCCAGCTCGAGGGGGCAGGGGATGAACACTGAAGCTTTCTTT
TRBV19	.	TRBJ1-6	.	CASKDDHTSYNSPLHF	TGTGCCAGTAAAGACGACCACACTTCCTATAATTCACCCCTCCACTTT
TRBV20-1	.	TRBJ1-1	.	CSARKDTDTEAFF	TGCAGTGCTAGAAAGGATACGGACACTGAAGCTTTCTTT
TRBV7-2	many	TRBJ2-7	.	CASSTSYEQYF	TGTGCCAGCAGCACCTCCTACGAGCAGTACTTC
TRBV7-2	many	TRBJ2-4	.	CASSLMILQEDIQYF	TGTGCCAGCAGCTTAATGATCCTACAAGAAGACATTCAGTACTTC
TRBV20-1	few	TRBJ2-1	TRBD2	CSALVGLEGNEQFF	TGCAGTGCCCTAGTAGGACTAGAAGGCAATGAGCAGTTCTTC
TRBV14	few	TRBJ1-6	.	CASSQKLRNSPLHF	TGTGCCAGCAGCCAAAAACTGAGAAATTCACCCCTCCACTTT
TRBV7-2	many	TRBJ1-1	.	CASKPGEVSTEAFF	TGTGCCAGCAAGCCGGGGGAAGTATCCACTGAAGCTTTCTTT
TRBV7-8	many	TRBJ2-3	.	CASSLWGTPADTQYF	TGTGCCAGCAGCTTATGGGGCACCCCGGCAGATACGCAGTATTTT
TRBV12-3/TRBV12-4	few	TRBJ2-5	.	CASSLIQGGETQYF	TGTGCCAGCAGTTTAATTCAGGGCGGGGAGACCCAGTACTTC
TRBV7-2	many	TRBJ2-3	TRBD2	CASSSTSGGTDTQYF	TGTGCCAGCAGCTCGACTAGCGGGGGCACAGATACGCAGTATTTT
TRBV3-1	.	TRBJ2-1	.	CASSDIAFGYNEQFF	TGTGCCAGCAGTGATATAGCTTTTGGTTACAATGAGCAGTTCTTC
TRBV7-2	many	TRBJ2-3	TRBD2	CASSKLAGGSTDTQYF	TGTGCCAGCAGCAAACTAGCGGGAGGGAGCACAGATACGCAGTATTTT
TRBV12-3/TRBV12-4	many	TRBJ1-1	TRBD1	CASSFGGQGTEAFF	TGTGCCAGCAGTTTCGGGGGACAGGGGACTGAAGCTTTCTTT
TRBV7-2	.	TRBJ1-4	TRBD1	CASSPRQGFLTNEKLFF	TGTGCCAGCAGCCCCCGACAGGGTTTTTTAACTAATGAAAAACTGTTTTTT
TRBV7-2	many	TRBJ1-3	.	CASSPDRIAIYF	TGTGCCAGCAGCCCGGACAGAATCGCCATATATTTT
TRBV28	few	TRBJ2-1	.	CASRPDRFGEQFF	TGTGCCAGCAGACCAGACAGGTTTGGTGAGCAGTTCTTC
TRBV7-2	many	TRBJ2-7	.	CASSLRPYEQYF	TGTGCCAGCAGCTTAAGGCCCTACGAGCAGTACTTC
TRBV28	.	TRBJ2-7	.	CASSHSRVEVEQYF	TGTGCCAGCAGTCATTCTCGGGTGGAGGTCGAGCAGTACTTC
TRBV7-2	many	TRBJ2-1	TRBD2	CASSTLAGYNEQFF	TGTGCCAGCAGCACCCTAGCGGGGTACAATGAGCAGTTCTTC
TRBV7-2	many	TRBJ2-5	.	CASSQSETQYF	TGTGCCAGCAGCCAGTCGGAGACCCAGTACTTC
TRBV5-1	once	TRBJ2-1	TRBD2	CASSRSGTSSYNEQFF	TGCGCCAGCAGCCGTAGCGGGACGAGCTCCTACAATGAGCAGTTCTTC
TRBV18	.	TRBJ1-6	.	CASSPVGKPGGSPLHF	TGTGCCAGCTCACCAGTCGGTAAACCTGGTGGGTCACCCCTCCACTTT
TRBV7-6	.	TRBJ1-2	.	CASSLWPPSTTNYGYTF	TGTGCCAGCAGCTTATGGCCACCATCAACTACCAACTATGGCTACACCTTC
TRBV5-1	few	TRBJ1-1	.	CASSLEQGFSTEAFF	TGCGCCAGCAGCTTGGAACAGGGATTTAGCACTGAAGCTTTCTTT
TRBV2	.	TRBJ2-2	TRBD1	CASSGQGRAGELFF	TGTGCCAGCAGTGGACAGGGCCGCGCCGGGGAGCTGTTTTTT
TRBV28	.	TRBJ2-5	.	CASSLHWAASGETQYF	TGTGCCAGCAGTTTACATTGGGCAGCCAGTGGGGAGACCCAGTACTTC
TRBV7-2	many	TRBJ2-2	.	CASSLTGDTGELFF	TGTGCCAGCAGCTTAACGGGAGACACCGGGGAGCTGTTTTTT
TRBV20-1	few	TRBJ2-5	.	CSASFHTGTETQYF	TGCAGTGCTAGCTTCCACACAGGGACGGAGACCCAGTACTTC
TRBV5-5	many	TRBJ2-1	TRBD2	CASSSGSGSGHNEQFF	TGTGCCAGCAGCTCGGGGAGCGGGAGTGGCCACAATGAGCAGTTCTTC
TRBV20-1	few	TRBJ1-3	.	CSARDWSRDINDSGNTIYF	TGCAGTGCTAGAGATTGGTCGAGGGACATAAATGACTCTGGAAACACCATATATTTT
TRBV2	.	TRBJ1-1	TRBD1	CASTPRGTGGRAEAFF	TGTGCCAGCACTCCTAGGGGGACAGGGGGCAGGGCTGAAGCTTTCTTT
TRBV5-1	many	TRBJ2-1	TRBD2	CASSLGTSGKSNEQFF	TGCGCCAGCAGCTTGGGGACTAGCGGGAAGAGCAATGAGCAGTTCTTC
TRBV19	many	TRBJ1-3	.	CASRQRDRAFSGNTIYF	TGTGCCAGTAGACAGCGCGACAGAGCATTCTCTGGAAACACCATATATTTT
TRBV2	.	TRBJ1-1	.	CASIGPGRLQTEAFF	TGTGCCAGCATCGGCCCCGGCCGCTTACAAACTGAAGCTTTCTTT
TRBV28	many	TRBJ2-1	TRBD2	CASSLIRGGGNEQFF	TGTGCCAGCAGTCTCATTCGCGGGGGGGGGAATGAGCAGTTCTTC
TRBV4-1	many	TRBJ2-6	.	CASSQGLHHSGANVLTF	TGCGCCAGCAGCCAAGGGCTACACCACTCTGGGGCCAACGTCCTGACTTTC
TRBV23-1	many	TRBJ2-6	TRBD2	CASSGLAGSGANVLTF	TGCGCCAGCAGCGGACTAGCGGGCTCTGGGGCCAACGTCCTGACTTTC
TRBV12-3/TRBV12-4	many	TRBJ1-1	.	CASKGGAVNTEAFF	TGTGCCAGCAAAGGGGGGGCGGTGAACACTGAAGCTTTCTTT